This TCR beta chain was observed in a study of OX40 agonist ivuxolimab in advanced cancers. Profiling relied on immunoSEQ multiplex PCR, and the TCRdb table lists in-frame clones only, not all of them. The sample has approximately 27,000 clones; about 79% are singletons. The length of the CDR3 is 16 residues. Per the germline V gene, CDR1 is LGHNA and CDR2 is YNFKEQ. The J segment lost 0 bases and the V segment lost 4 bases, leaving 7 bases of the junction unmatched. This clone has just a few counts. The gene calls are TRBV4-2 and TRBJ2-7; 9 bases match TRBD2. The clonotype was recovered from an adult with an advanced solid tumor such as melanoma, head and neck, liver or kidney cancer. Here the sequenced sample was CD4+ or CD8+ T cells sorted from blood, taken in a trial of the OX40 agonist ivuxolimab. This chain's CDR3 is CASSPEAGGYSYEQYF. CDR3 DNA: TGTGCCAGCAGCCCAGAAGCGGGGGGCTACTCCTACGAGCAGTACTTC.